This T cell receptor beta chain was sequenced during a study of T cell responses to AZD1222 COVID-19 vaccine. This clone was counted once. Its specificity is unknown. Data came from immunoSEQ multiplex PCR; TCRdb stores just in-frame clones and leaves some out. The sample includes approximately 160,000 clones, around nine tenths seen only once; the top ten take about 1.6%. This CDR3 spans 12 amino acids. The germline V and J ends were trimmed by 6 bases and 8 bases, with 10 bases remaining between them. The study's findings and limits: Within unmutated variant regions lay the reported targets of nearly half of spike-specific TCRs. Spike-spanning, vaccine-associated CD4 TCRs were dominant at 160-218 and 743-854.

This receptor was taken from an adult in good health. The sample in question was peripheral blood, obtained on day 0 of AZD1222 vaccination. This rearrangement joins TRBV12-3 or TRBV12-4 to TRBJ1-4; no definite D call. The chain's CDR3 is CASRASGEKLFF. DNA of the CDR3: TGTGCCAGCAGAGCATCGGGCGAAAAACTGTTTTTT.